Listed here are 18 T cell receptor beta chains from one sample, sequenced in a study of human T cells and chemical hapten exposure. TCRdb reanalysed the RACE reads using MiXCR and keeps one entry per CDR3 protein. The sample includes over 100,000 distinct CDR3 sequences, approximately 9% seen only once; the top ten take around 2%. Specified time point: healthy volunteer bleed at 2 weeks. RNA extraction used unfractionated whole blood as the source of total RNA. The source material was whole blood. These receptors were taken from a male donor in good health. Some clones in this sample may be carry-over from other donors' samples.

A remark on this clonotype: A much larger clone lies a single base off, so this may be a read error. The rearrangement joins TRBV7-2 to TRBJ1-6; D remains ambiguous. The CDR3 has 13 residues. The V gene's germline CDR1 is SGHTA and CDR2 FQGNSA. V was clipped by 5 bases and J by 7 bases, with 9 bases between them. Here the CDR3 reads CASSIGSNSPLHF. The CDR3 nucleotides read TGTGCCAGCAGCATCGGGTCCAATTCACCCCTCCACTTT.

This clonotype was counted at least ten times. The genes are TRBV7-6 and TRBJ2-5; D uncertain. Between the trimmed V and J ends, which lost 1 base and 6 bases, there was a span of 12 bases. This CDR3 region has 14 residues. The germline CDR1 and CDR2 sequences are SGHVS and FNYEAQ. The CDR3 region is CASSLGQSKKTQYF. The CDR3 DNA is TGTGCCAGCAGCTTAGGACAAAGCAAGAAGACCCAGTACTTC.

This clonotype was seen more than once but under ten times. This chain links TRBV6-5 with TRBJ2-5, with TRBD1 matching over 9 bases. Germline CDR1 MNHEY, CDR2 SVGAGI. The CDR3 contains 16 residues. The J segment lost 1 base and the V segment lost 6 bases, leaving 9 bases of the junction unmatched. The CDR3 spells CASSKQGALPQETQYF. Written as DNA, the CDR3 is TGTGCCAGCAGCAAACAGGGGGCATTGCCCCAAGAGACCCAGTACTTC.

This clonotype has a single count. The chain is built from TRBV10-3 and TRBJ1-5, with TRBD1 matching 10 bases. Germline V gene data show CDR1 as ENHRY and CDR2 as SYGVKD. The CDR3 is made up of 15 amino acids. The V and J ends lost 4 bases and 6 bases, in that order; junction bases with no gene match: 6. The CDR3 nucleotides read TGTGCCATCAGTGCCAGGACAGGGGGGAGTCAGCCCCAGCATTTT. Amino acid sequence: CAISARTGGSQPQHF.

This clonotype was counted ten times or more. The gene calls are TRBV7-2 and TRBJ2-5; 8 nucleotides match TRBD1. J gave up 3 bases and V 8 bases, and 14 bases lay outside the gene matches. The CDR3 length is 16 residues. Germline CDR1 reads SGHTA; CDR2 reads FQGNSA. The CDR3 loop reads CASGLTGEAGEETQYF. Here the CDR3 DNA reads TGTGCCAGCGGGTTGACAGGGGAGGCTGGAGAAGAGACCCAGTACTTC.

The chain is built from TRBV27 and TRBJ2-7; D is perhaps TRBD1 (5 bases). Germline V gives CDR1 MNHEY, CDR2 SMNVEV (reference sequence). The CDR3 has 16 amino acids. The germline V and J ends were trimmed by 1 base and 0 bases, with 13 bases remaining between them. The CDR3 loop reads CASSLLGQGSSYEQYF. The CDR3 nucleotides read TGTGCCAGCAGTTTATTGGGGCAGGGAAGCTCCTACGAGCAGTACTTC.

The gene calls are TRBV4-3 and TRBJ2-2; perhaps D is TRBD1 or TRBD2 (6 bases each). Germline CDR1 and CDR2: LGHNA and YSLEER. The CDR3 is 17 amino acids. Trimming left V 0 bases short and J 0 bases short, with 11 bases between. The CDR3 coding sequence is TGCGCCAGCAGCCAAGATTATAGGGGGGCGAACACCGGGGAGCTGTTTTTT. It yields the protein CASSQDYRGANTGELFF.

The rearrangement joins TRBV11-2 to TRBJ2-6; D not certain. The CDR3 covers 15 residues. Germline assignment: CDR1 SGHAT and CDR2 FQNNGV. Trimming shortened V by 3 bases and J by 0 bases, and 6 bases separated the two germline ends. This CDR3 is CASSFAPSGANVLTF. CDR3 DNA: TGTGCCAGCAGCTTTGCCCCCTCTGGGGCCAACGTCCTGACTTTC.

This clonotype was found a few times. V is TRBV12-3 or TRBV12-4 and J is TRBJ2-3, with TRBD2 matching 11 bases. The V segment lost 2 bases and the J segment 4 bases; nucleotides outside the gene matches: 20. The CDR3 loop spans 21 amino acids. The CDR3 DNA reads as TGTGCCAGCAGTTTATCTCCGGGCGGGGGTAAGACTAGCGGGATTGCAGATACGCAGTATTTT. It is translated as CASSLSPGGGKTSGIADTQYF.

This clonotype has only a few counts. The chain is built from TRBV6-2 or TRBV6-3 and TRBJ1-5, with D possibly matching TRBD1 (6 bases). With 8 bases removed from V and 6 bases from J, the gap between germline ends came to 8 bases. The germline gives CDR1 MNHEY, CDR2 SVGEGT. CDR3 length equals 11 residues. CDR3 sequence (DNA): TGTGCCAGCGGGGGCGGTCAGCCCCAGCATTTT. Translating it yields CASGGGQPQHF.

This clonotype was detected ten times or more. V is TRBV11-3 and J is TRBJ2-1, with D tentatively TRBD1 (7 bases). The CDR3 length is 15 residues. Germline CDR1 is SGHNT and CDR2 is YENEEA. Trimming removed 1 base from V and 5 bases from J, with 12 bases in between. CDR3 amino acids: CASSLGGGGHNEQFF. The DNA for the CDR3 is TGTGCCAGCAGCTTAGGTGGAGGGGGCCACAATGAGCAGTTCTTC.

The J gene is TRBJ2-7, the V gene TRBV27; TRBD1 matches 7 bases. The ends lost 3 bases at V and 11 bases at J; junction bases unmatched: 13. The CDR3 length is 14 residues. Germline lookup yields CDR1 MNHEY and CDR2 SMNVEV (reference sequence). The DNA of the CDR3 is TGTGCCAGCAGTTTGACAGGGCTTGGTCGGGTCAAGTACTTC. This sequence encodes CASSLTGLGRVKYF.

This clonotype was counted a few times. The CDR3 region has the DNA TGTGCCAGCTCACCAGGGGTCGCCTACGAGCAGTACTTC. Protein sequence: CASSPGVAYEQYF. The chain is built from TRBV18 and TRBJ2-7; the D is unclear. Germline V CDR1 and CDR2: KGHSH, LQKENI. Trimming left V 2 bases short and J 2 bases short, with 7 bases between. The CDR3 sequence is 13 residues long.

This clonotype was found many times. V is TRBV5-4 and J is TRBJ2-7, with TRBD2 as a possible D gene (5 bases). The CDR3 is 16 amino acids. Germline V gene sequence: CDR1 SGHNT, CDR2 YYREEE (reference sequence). The ends were cut back, 2 bases at V and 0 bases at J, with 15 bases in the middle. The CDR3 DNA is TGTGCCAGCAGCTTAATAGCGTTAGGAAACTCCTACGAGCAGTACTTC. Translating it yields CASSLIALGNSYEQYF.

The genes are TRBV28 and TRBJ2-7; 8 bases map to TRBD2. The CDR3 extends over 14 amino acids. Per the germline V gene, CDR1 is MDHEN and CDR2 is SYDVKM. The trim removed 5 bases at V and 2 bases at J, leaving 5 bases unmatched. CDR3 nucleotide sequence: TGTGCCAGCAGTAGCACGGGACTAGCCTACGAGCAGTACTTC. Encoded protein: CASSSTGLAYEQYF. The full variable domain, rest sourced from reference TRBV28 and TRBJ2-7, is DVKVTQSSRYLVKRTGEKVFLECVQDMDHENMFWYRQDPGLGLRLIYFSYDVKMKEKGDIPEGYSVSREKKERFSLILESASTNQTSMYLCASSSTGLAYEQYFGPGTRLTVT.

The V and J genes are TRBV7-7 and TRBJ2-5; D not resolved. The CDR3 loop spans 14 amino acids. Germline-derived CDR1 and CDR2 are SSHAT and FNYEAQ (reference sequence). V was shortened by 5 bases and J by 7 bases, with 17 bases between the two germline ends. CDR3 sequence (DNA): TGTGCCAGCAGCCATTCCCCAGTATTACGGACCCAGTACTTC. Amino acid sequence: CASSHSPVLRTQYF.

A word on this clonotype: A read error is possible here, since a much larger clone lies one base away. V and J are TRBV5-6 and TRBJ2-7, with 7 bases aligning to TRBD1. The CDR3 contains 14 residues. Germline V CDR1 and CDR2: SGHDT, YYEEEE. V was pared by 0 bases and J by 5 bases, with 5 bases of the junction left unmatched. The CDR3 sequence: CASSLVTGVDEQYF. Here the CDR3 DNA reads TGTGCCAGCAGCTTGGTTACAGGGGTTGACGAGCAGTACTTC.

The chain links TRBV12-3 or TRBV12-4 to TRBJ2-1; D is ambiguous. V gave up 6 bases and J gave up 10 bases, with 13 bases separating them. This CDR3 is 12 amino acids long. This CDR3 is CASSSLLSEQFF. CDR3 DNA sequence: TGTGCCAGCAGCAGCCTGCTTTCCGAGCAGTTCTTC.